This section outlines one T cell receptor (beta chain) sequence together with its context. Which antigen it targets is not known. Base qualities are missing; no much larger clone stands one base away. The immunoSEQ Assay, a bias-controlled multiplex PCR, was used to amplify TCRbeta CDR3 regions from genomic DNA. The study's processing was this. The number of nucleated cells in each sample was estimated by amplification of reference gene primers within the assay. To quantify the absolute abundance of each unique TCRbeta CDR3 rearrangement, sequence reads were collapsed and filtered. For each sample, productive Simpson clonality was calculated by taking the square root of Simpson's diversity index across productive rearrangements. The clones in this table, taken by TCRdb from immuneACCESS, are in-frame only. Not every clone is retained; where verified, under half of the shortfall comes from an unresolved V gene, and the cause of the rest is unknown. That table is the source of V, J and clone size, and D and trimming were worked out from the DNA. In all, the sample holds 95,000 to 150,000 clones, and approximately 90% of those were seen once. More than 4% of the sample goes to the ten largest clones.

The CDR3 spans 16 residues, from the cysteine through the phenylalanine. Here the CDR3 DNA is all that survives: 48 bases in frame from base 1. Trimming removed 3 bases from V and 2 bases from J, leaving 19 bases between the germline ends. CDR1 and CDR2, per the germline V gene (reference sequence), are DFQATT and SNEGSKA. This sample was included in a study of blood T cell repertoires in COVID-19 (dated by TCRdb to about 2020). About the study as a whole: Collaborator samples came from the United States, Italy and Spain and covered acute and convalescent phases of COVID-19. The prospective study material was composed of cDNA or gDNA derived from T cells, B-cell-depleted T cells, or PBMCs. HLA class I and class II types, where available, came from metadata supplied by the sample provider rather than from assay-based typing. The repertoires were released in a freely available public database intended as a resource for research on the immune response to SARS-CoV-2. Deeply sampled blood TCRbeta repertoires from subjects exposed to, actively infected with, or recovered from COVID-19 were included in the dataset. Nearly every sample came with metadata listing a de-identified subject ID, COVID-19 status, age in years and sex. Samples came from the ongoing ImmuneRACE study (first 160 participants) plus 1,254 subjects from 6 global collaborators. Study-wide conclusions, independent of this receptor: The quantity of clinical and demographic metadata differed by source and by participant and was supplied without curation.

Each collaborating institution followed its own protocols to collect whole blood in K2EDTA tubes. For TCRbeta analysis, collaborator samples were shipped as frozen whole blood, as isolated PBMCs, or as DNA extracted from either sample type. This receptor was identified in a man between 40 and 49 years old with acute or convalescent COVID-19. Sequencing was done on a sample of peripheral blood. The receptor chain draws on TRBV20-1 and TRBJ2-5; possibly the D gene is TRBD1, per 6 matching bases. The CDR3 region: CSASGSGQLFQETQYF. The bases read TGCAGTGCTAGTGGGTCCGGACAGCTTTTTCAAGAGACCCAGTACTTC.